Each of the 9 T cell receptor beta chains below was sequenced from the same sample in a study of blood T cell repertoires in COVID-19. The table came from immunoSEQ multiplex PCR; TCRdb's copy has only in-frame clones and leaves some out. Of some 300,000 clones listed, approximately 88% are singletons. Sequencing input: peripheral blood. The receptors derive from a woman under 40 who had recovered from COVID-19.

The chain links TRBV2 to TRBJ1-1; D remains ambiguous. V was trimmed by 5 bases and J by 4 bases, leaving 8 bases between them. CDR1 and CDR2 from the germline V gene are SNHLY and FYNNEI. This CDR3 has 12 amino acids. The CDR3 DNA reads as TGTGCCAGCAGTATTCGGAGCACTGAAGCTTTCTTT. This encodes CASSIRSTEAFF.

The chain recombines TRBV10-3 with TRBJ1-1; D is possibly TRBD1 (5 bases). CDR3 size: 13 residues. Deletions cut 8 bases from V and 0 bases from J, with 10 bases between. Germline CDR1 and CDR2: ENHRY and SYGVKD. Here the CDR3 reads CAIGGDLNTEAFF. The CDR3 coding sequence is TGTGCCATCGGAGGGGATCTGAACACTGAAGCTTTCTTT.

The chain employs TRBV5-6 and TRBJ1-6; D is perhaps TRBD1 (5 bases). Per the germline V gene, CDR1 is SGHDT and CDR2 is YYEEEE. V gave up 2 bases and J gave up 8 bases, with 17 bases separating them. This CDR3 region has 16 residues. The CDR3 DNA is TGTGCCAGCAGCTTACTATCGGCTCAGGGCTATTCACCCCTCCACTTT. Translating gives CASSLLSAQGYSPLHF.

Only one count was recorded for this clone. This chain connects TRBV14 to TRBJ2-7; TRBD1 is a possible D gene (6 bases). Germline CDR1 and CDR2: SGHDN and FVKESK. V gave up 4 bases and J gave up 5 bases, with 12 bases separating them. CDR3 length: 13 residues. The chain's CDR3 is CASSPQGNHEQYF. The CDR3 bases are TGTGCCAGCAGCCCCCAGGGGAACCACGAGCAGTACTTC.

The chain joins TRBV5-1 to TRBJ1-4; tentatively, D is TRBD1 (6 bases). Trimming stripped 4 bases from V and 5 bases from J, with 9 bases between. Germline lookup yields CDR1 SGHRS and CDR2 YFSETQ. CDR3 length equals 13 residues. The CDR3 spells CASSQGSNEKLFF. The CDR3 DNA sequence: TGCGCCAGCAGCCAGGGGTCAAATGAAAAACTGTTTTTT.

This clone was recorded once. This chain uses TRBV5-1 with TRBJ1-5, with unresolved D. Germline V gene data show CDR1 as SGHRS and CDR2 as YFSETQ. V was clipped by 4 bases and J by 3 bases, with 11 bases between them. The length of the CDR3 is 14 residues. The DNA of the CDR3 is TGCGCCAGCAGCGGCGGAGAAATCAATCAGCCCCAGCATTTT. Its protein is CASSGGEINQPQHF. Variable domain in full (rest from reference TRBV5-1 and TRBJ1-5): KAGVTQTPRYLIKTRGQQVTLSCSPISGHRSVSWYQQTPGQGLQFLFEYFSETQRNKGNFPGRFSGRQFSNSRSEMNVSTLELGDSALYLCASSGGEINQPQHFGDGTRLSIL.

The gene calls are TRBV27 and TRBJ1-1; no firm D call. V gave up 8 bases and J gave up 1 base, with 5 bases separating them. The CDR3 runs to 11 residues. Looked up from germline, CDR1 is MNHEY and CDR2 is SMNVEV (reference sequence). CDR3 DNA: TGTGCCAGCCGACAGAACACTGAAGCTTTCTTT. Protein sequence: CASRQNTEAFF.

The chain couples TRBV30 to TRBJ2-4; possible D gene TRBD1, 7 bases. V lost 2 bases, J lost 8 bases, and 10 bases lay in between. This CDR3 region has 12 residues. Per germline, CDR1 GTSNPN and CDR2 SVGIG (reference sequence). DNA for the CDR3: TGTGCCTGGAGTCAGGGGGGCGACATTCAGTACTTC. Residues: CAWSQGGDIQYF.

The chain is built from TRBV29-1 and TRBJ2-7, with TRBD1 identical over 9 bases. The junction had 3 bases not matched to a gene; V was cut back by 7 bases and J by 2 bases. The V gene's germline CDR1 is SQVTM and CDR2 ANQGSEA. The CDR3 sequence is 12 residues long. Here the CDR3 DNA reads TGCAGCGCAAGGACAGGGGCCTACGAGCAGTACTTC. Residues: CSARTGAYEQYF.